These T cell receptor beta chains were read from a single sample in a study of shared clonotypes between healthy human individuals. Clones were sequenced by immunoSEQ multiplex PCR, and TCRdb holds only the in-frame ones, with some missing. The table records about 990,000 clones, about four fifths of them present only once. The sample taken for sequencing was memory CD4+ T cells from PBMCs. The receptors were sampled from a man aged 18 to 35 in good health. Some clones in this sample may be carry-over from other donors' samples. Each CDR3 is given without its conserved first and last residue. Clone sizes are given selectively: once, few, many, or a class where the clone is expanded.

V	J	size	CDR3
TRBV5-1	TRBJ1-5	once	ASSTGQGGQPQH
TRBV11-2	TRBJ2-3	once	ASSRGGRYDTQY
TRBV6-1	TRBJ1-5	many	ASSEASGGPGPQH
TRBV4-2	TRBJ1-2	NA	ASSQETVYGYT
TRBV6-6	TRBJ2-1	few	ASSYPGGDIQF
TRBV5-1	TRBJ2-3	NA	ASSLRGETDTQY
TRBV14	TRBJ1-5	NA	ASSQDRTQPQH
TRBV6-5	TRBJ2-3	NA	ASSPGTGGTDTQY
TRBV27	TRBJ2-3	NA	ASRRGQGATDTQY
TRBV18	TRBJ2-3	NA	ASSPRNTDTQY
TRBV28	TRBJ2-4	NA	ASSLREGASDIQY
TRBV18	TRBJ2-1	NA	ASSPPGAGGLNEQF
TRBV25-1	TRBJ1-2	NA	ASSEQGASNYGYT
TRBV27	TRBJ2-1	once	ASSPRLAGGYYNEQF
TRBV20-1	TRBJ1-1	NA	SARDALKAF
TRBV4-3	TRBJ1-2	NA	ASSQVGSVGKSGYT
TRBV19	TRBJ2-5	NA	ASSNLGAYQETQY
TRBV5-1	TRBJ2-1	NA	ASSLVTSGPYNEQF
TRBV28	TRBJ1-2	NA	ASSLSQHGYT
TRBV6-5	TRBJ2-7	NA	ASKLAGGKYEQY
TRBV5-1	TRBJ2-1	NA	ASSYNSLDEQF
TRBV28	TRBJ2-7	NA	ASSIPLAEITYEQY
TRBV11-2	TRBJ2-1	few	ASSPPGGRWNEQF
TRBV27	TRBJ2-1	NA	ASSLRPGTYYNEQF
TRBV5-1	TRBJ2-1	NA	ASSLGTSPNEQF
TRBV6-6	TRBJ2-2	NA	ASSYSRSGNTGELF
TRBV5-1	TRBJ1-4	NA	ASSPGAAPGRNEKLF
TRBV6-1	TRBJ1-5	NA	ASSGGDRGNQPQH
TRBV4-1	TRBJ1-1	once	ASSQERGKTEAF
TRBV4-3	TRBJ2-7	once	ASSQDARTSSHEQY
TRBV28	TRBJ1-5	NA	ASSPFLRGVSQPQH